The 14 T cell receptor beta chains below come from one sample, sequenced in a study of blood T cell repertoires in COVID-19. Produced via immunoSEQ multiplex PCR; TCRdb's table is partial and in-frame only. The sample carries fewer than 200,000 clones, around four fifths recorded once. The material sequenced was peripheral blood. These TCRs come from a woman aged 80 or over with COVID-19, enrolled during active disease.

The chain recombines TRBV18 with TRBJ1-1, with a possible D match to TRBD1 (6 bases). Between the trimmed V and J ends, which lost 6 bases and 1 base, there was a span of 12 bases. From germline, CDR1 is KGHSH and CDR2 LQKENI. This CDR3 region has 14 residues. The CDR3 loop is CASSPGGANTEAFF. CDR3 sequence (DNA): TGTGCCAGCTCCCCTGGGGGCGCGAACACTGAAGCTTTCTTT. The whole variable domain, remainder taken from reference TRBV18 and TRBJ1-1, is NAGVMQNPRHLVRRRGQEARLRCSPMKGHSHVYWYRQLPEEGLKFMVYLQKENIIDESGMPKERFSAEFPKEGPSILRIQQVVRGDSAAYFCASSPGGANTEAFFGQGTRLTVV.

CDR3 coding DNA: TGTGCCAGCTCACGCGGGACAGGGGCAGGGACCCAGTACTTC. It yields the protein CASSRGTGAGTQYF. The chain is built from TRBV18 and TRBJ2-5, with TRBD1 identical over 10 bases. The V segment lost 4 bases and the J segment 7 bases; nucleotides outside the gene matches: 6. The germline V gene has CDR1 KGHSH and CDR2 LQKENI. The CDR3 is made up of 14 amino acids.

V is TRBV19 and J is TRBJ2-5, with a tentative D call TRBD1 (5 bases). This CDR3 is 16 amino acids long. The V end lost 3 bases, the J end lost 4 bases, and 18 bases lay between the germline ends. Per germline, CDR1 LNHDA and CDR2 SQIVND (reference sequence). CDR3 region: CASSITAGPSSETQYF. In DNA, the CDR3 is TGTGCCAGTAGTATTACGGCAGGGCCCAGTTCAGAGACCCAGTACTTC.

There are a few counts of this clone. CDR3 protein: CASSSIPGQGYEQYF. CDR3 in DNA: TGCGCCAGCAGCTCCATCCCGGGACAGGGCTACGAGCAGTACTTC. This chain uses TRBV5-1 with TRBJ2-7; 9 positions match TRBD1. Germline trimming cut 3 bases from V and 3 bases from J; bases unmatched to any gene: 7. The CDR3 is 15 amino acids. The germline V gene encodes CDR1 SGHRS and CDR2 YFSETQ.

This rearrangement joins TRBV19 to TRBJ1-6; 7 nucleotides agree with TRBD1. V shed 3 bases, J shed 6 bases, and the junction held 8 bases outside the gene matches. The CDR3 consists of 16 residues. Germline-derived CDR1 and CDR2 are LNHDA and SQIVND (reference sequence). The CDR3 is CASSIRTGATNSPLHF. CDR3 DNA sequence: TGTGCCAGTAGTATCCGTACAGGGGCCACTAATTCACCCCTCCACTTT. Combining the CDR3 with reference TRBV19 and TRBJ1-6 gives the whole variable domain DGGITQSPKYLFRKEGQNVTLSCEQNLNHDAMYWYRQDPGQGLRLIYYSQIVNDFQKGDIAEGYSVSREKKESFPLTVTSAQKNPTAFYLCASSIRTGATNSPLHFGNGTRLTVT.

The CDR3 reads CASSQGQFIGNTIYF. The CDR3 DNA is TGTGCCAGCAGTCAGGGACAGTTTATTGGAAACACCATATATTTT. This chain joins TRBV6-5 and TRBJ1-3, with 7 bases that match TRBD1. This CDR3 spans 15 amino acids. V shed 5 bases, J shed 3 bases, and the junction held 7 bases outside the gene matches. Germline V gene sequence: CDR1 MNHEY, CDR2 SVGAGI.

The chain couples TRBV6-6 to TRBJ1-2; 7 positions agree with TRBD1. This CDR3 comprises 19 residues. V gave up 5 bases and J gave up 8 bases; unmatched junction bases: 26. Germline CDR1 MNHNY, CDR2 SVGAGI (reference sequence). The CDR3 sequence: CASSQIPHIINDRDVGYTF. CDR3 bases: TGTGCCAGCAGTCAGATACCTCATATAATTAACGACAGGGATGTAGGCTACACCTTC.

The chain uses TRBV6-5 and TRBJ1-1; no firm D call. This CDR3 is built from 13 residues. Trimming removed 8 bases at V and 0 bases at J, with 10 bases between. The V gene's germline CDR1 is MNHEY and CDR2 SVGAGI. The CDR3 sequence is CASEGTMNTEAFF. The CDR3 DNA reads TGTGCCAGCGAGGGTACCATGAACACTGAAGCTTTCTTT.

Regarding this clone: At one of its ends the junction is not consistent with the germline gene, which may arise from a read error. The CDR3: CASRYSQGTTNEKLFF. The CDR3 DNA follows: TGTGCCAGCAGGTACTCCCAGGGGACAACTAATGAAAAACTGTTTTTT. J is TRBJ1-4 and V is TRBV6-5, with D possibly matching TRBD1 (6 bases). The V gene's germline CDR1 is MNHEY and CDR2 SVGAGI. The CDR3 is made up of 16 amino acids.

This chain links TRBV5-1 with TRBJ1-2; 7 nucleotides align to TRBD1. V lost 5 bases, J lost 4 bases, and 8 bases stayed unmatched. The germline V gene encodes CDR1 SGHRS and CDR2 YFSETQ. This CDR3 contains 14 residues. CDR3: CASSPTGQTYGYTF. In DNA, the CDR3 is TGCGCCAGCAGTCCCACGGGACAGACCTATGGCTACACCTTC.

J is TRBJ1-1 and V is TRBV6-1; no reliable D call. The V gene lost 2 bases and the J gene lost 3 bases, with 7 bases spanning the gap. Germline V lookup: CDR1 MNHNS, CDR2 SASEGT. There are 13 residues in the CDR3. The CDR3 DNA is TGTGCCAGCAGTGAAACGAGAGACACTGAAGCTTTCTTT. Its protein product is CASSETRDTEAFF.

The rearrangement joins TRBV7-2 to TRBJ1-2, with unresolved D. The germline CDR1 and CDR2 sequences are SGHTA and FQGNSA. The length of the CDR3 is 13 residues. V lost 4 bases and J lost 8, with 14 bases in between. CDR3 sequence (DNA): TGTGCCAGCAGCTCACCTATTCCTCTCGGCTACACCTTC. It is translated as CASSSPIPLGYTF.

Note on this clone: One junction end does not reproduce the germline sequence, and a read error may be involved. V is TRBV2 and J is TRBJ1-4; TRBD1 agrees at 11 bases. This CDR3 is built from 13 residues. The V gene's germline CDR1 is SNHLY and CDR2 FYNNEI. CDR3 sequence (DNA): TGTGCCAGCAGTGAATCGGGGTGGGGACAGGGGGTTTTT. This sequence encodes CASSESGWGQGVF.

The chain recombines TRBV5-1 with TRBJ2-5; 9 nucleotides agree with TRBD1. CDR1 SGHRS and CDR2 YFSETQ come from the germline V gene. V trimming: 7 bases; J trimming: 2 bases; junction bases outside the gene matches: 15. CDR3 length: 17 amino acids. CDR3 bases: TGCGCCAGCGGCCGGCTACCTGGGGACAGGGCGCAAGAGACCCAGTACTTC. This codes for CASGRLPGDRAQETQYF. Full variable domain (missing parts from reference TRBV5-1 and TRBJ2-5): KAGVTQTPRYLIKTRGQQVTLSCSPISGHRSVSWYQQTPGQGLQFLFEYFSETQRNKGNFPGRFSGRQFSNSRSEMNVSTLELGDSALYLCASGRLPGDRAQETQYFGPGTRLLVL.